This entry lists 6 T cell receptor beta chains sequenced from one sample in a study of T cell responses to AZD1222 COVID-19 vaccine. This table comes from immunoSEQ multiplex PCR, and its TCRdb copy is limited to in-frame clones, with some not included. This sample has about 130,000 clones, with 80% to 95% found just once. The material was peripheral blood, obtained on day 0 of MenACWY control vaccination. Every receptor here comes from an adult in good health.

The gene calls are TRBV7-9 and TRBJ1-5, with D possibly being TRBD1 (6 bases). From germline, CDR1 is SEHNR and CDR2 FQNEAQ (reference sequence). The CDR3 has 14 amino acids. Trimming left V 4 bases short and J 7 bases short, with 14 bases between. The CDR3 DNA follows: TGTGCCAGCAGCTCCCACAGGGATGCACAGCCCCAGCATTTT. Encoded protein: CASSSHRDAQPQHF.

The V call is TRBV7-8, the J call TRBJ2-1; TRBD2 matches 11 bases. With V trimmed by 3 bases and J by 4 bases, 2 bases remained unmatched. The CDR3 has 15 amino acids. Per the germline V gene, CDR1 is SGHVS and CDR2 is FQNEAQ. CDR3 sequence (DNA): TGTGCCAGCAGCTTGGGACTAGCGGAGTACAATGAGCAGTTCTTC. Translating it yields CASSLGLAEYNEQFF.

The CDR3 protein is CASGIPGDADTQYF. The DNA of the CDR3 is TGTGCCAGCGGAATTCCGGGGGATGCAGATACGCAGTATTTT. The J gene is TRBJ2-3, the V gene TRBV28; tentative D call: TRBD2 (6 bases). The CDR3 sequence is 14 residues long. Germline lookup yields CDR1 MDHEN and CDR2 SYDVKM. V was shortened by 8 bases and J by 4 bases, with 16 bases between the two germline ends.

The chain has TRBV3-1 (or the pseudogene TRBV3-2) and TRBJ2-3; tentatively, D is TRBD1 (5 bases). The CDR3 loop spans 15 amino acids. The ends were cut back, 1 base at V and 4 bases at J, with 12 bases in the middle. Germline CDR1 and CDR2: LGHDT and YNNKEL (reference sequence). The CDR3 coding sequence is TGTGCCAGCAGCCAAGGGAGCGCAGGGTCAGATACGCAGTATTTT. The encoded protein is CASSQGSAGSDTQYF.

This chain connects TRBV2 to TRBJ2-1; D ambiguous. The CDR3 is 15 amino acids. Germline CDR1 reads SNHLY; CDR2 reads FYNNEI. V gave up 1 base and J gave up 0 bases, with 7 bases separating them. CDR3 sequence (DNA): TGTGCCAGCAGTGAAGACCGCGCCTCCTACAATGAGCAGTTCTTC. The encoded protein is CASSEDRASYNEQFF.

This clone was seen just once. One end of the junction varies from germline; a read error may be responsible. This chain's CDR3 is CASRLGQGNAEAFF. The CDR3 coding sequence is TGTGCCAGCAGACTAGGACAGGGGAACGCTGAAGCTTTCTTT. V is TRBV7-2 and J is TRBJ1-1, with TRBD1 identical over 9 bases. CDR1 is SGHTA and CDR2 is FQGNSA in the germline V gene. The CDR3 contains 14 residues.